Below, 26 T cell receptor beta chains from the same sample are listed, as sequenced in a study of shared clonotypes between healthy human individuals. The method was immunoSEQ multiplex PCR; TCRdb's version includes in-frame clones alone and lacks a portion of them. Of 800,000 to 1,200,000 clones listed, about 84% are singletons. Sequenced material: memory CD4+ T cells from PBMCs. Described subset: CD45RA-negative fraction. The source of these receptors is a man aged 18 to 30 in good health. Some clones in this sample may be carry-over from other donors' samples.

The chain is built from TRBV28 and TRBJ2-7; weak D call: TRBD1 (6 bases). Trimming cost V 3 bases and J 6 bases, with 18 bases left between them. The CDR3 consists of 15 residues. Germline values: CDR1 MDHEN, CDR2 SYDVKM. The DNA for the CDR3 is TGTGCCAGCAGTTTCCCGTCGGCAGGGGCGAGCGAGCAGTACTTC. It translates to CASSFPSAGASEQYF.

The chain has TRBV7-3 and TRBJ2-5, with a tentative D call TRBD1 (6 bases). V lost 4 bases, J lost 4 bases, and 13 bases lay in between. The CDR3 length is 14 residues. From germline, CDR1 is SGHTA and CDR2 FQGTGA. CDR3: CASSSTGSGETQYF. The CDR3 region has the DNA TGTGCCAGCAGCTCAACAGGGTCGGGAGAGACCCAGTACTTC.

This clone was detected only a few times. The chain combines TRBV6-5 with TRBJ2-5; the D gene could be TRBD1 or TRBD2 (5 bases each). CDR3 size: 12 residues. V lost 9 bases and J 2 bases, leaving 10 bases between the germline ends. Germline CDR1 and CDR2: MNHEY and SVGAGI. CDR3 in amino acids: CASAGAQETQYF. CDR3 DNA: TGTGCCAGTGCCGGGGCGCAAGAGACCCAGTACTTC.

This clone was found a few times. The V gene is TRBV7-8, the J gene TRBJ1-2; D gene unclear. Germline CDR1 reads SGHVS; CDR2 reads FQNEAQ. This CDR3 has 16 amino acids. V was clipped by 5 bases and J by 7 bases, with 23 bases between them. CDR3 protein: CASSQTETHWRSGYTF. The CDR3 region has the DNA TGTGCCAGCAGCCAGACTGAAACCCACTGGAGGAGTGGCTACACCTTC.

V and J are TRBV9 and TRBJ2-7; TRBD2 is a possible D gene (5 bases). Germline CDR1 and CDR2: SGDLS and YYNGEE. The length of the CDR3 is 14 residues. The V end was cut by 3 bases, the J end by 0 bases, with 10 bases between. DNA for the CDR3: TGTGCCAGCAGCGCAGCGGTTTACTCCTACGAGCAGTACTTC. Translated: CASSAAVYSYEQYF.

CDR3 sequence reads: CARPTGICTEAFF. In nucleotides, the CDR3 is TGTGCTAGACCAACAGGGATTTGCACTGAAGCTTTCTTT. V gene TRBV12-5 combines with J gene TRBJ1-1, with D tentatively TRBD1 (6 bases). CDR1 and CDR2 from the germline V gene are LGHNT and FRNRAP. The V end lost 9 bases, the J end lost 4 bases, and 15 bases lay between the germline ends. This CDR3 contains 13 residues.

To note about this clone: Relative to the germline gene, one junction end is altered; a read error may explain this. The chain is built from TRBV11-2 and TRBJ2-2, with 8 positions matching TRBD2. The CDR3 spans 18 residues. In germline, CDR1 is SGHAT, CDR2 FQNNGV. The CDR3 sequence is CASSLERPGGAGAGELFF. In DNA form, the CDR3 reads TGTGCCAGCAGCCTAGAGCGTCCCGGGGGGGCAGGAGCCGGGGAGCTGTTTTTT.

V is TRBV5-1 and J is TRBJ2-5; D unresolved. V lost 6 bases and J 4 bases, leaving 10 bases between the germline ends. Germline values: CDR1 SGHRS, CDR2 YFSETQ. This CDR3 contains 12 residues. The CDR3 coding sequence is TGCGCCAGCATGGATGAAGGAGAGACCCAGTACTTC. Amino acids: CASMDEGETQYF. The full variable domain, rest sourced from reference TRBV5-1 and TRBJ2-5, is KAGVTQTPRYLIKTRGQQVTLSCSPISGHRSVSWYQQTPGQGLQFLFEYFSETQRNKGNFPGRFSGRQFSNSRSEMNVSTLELGDSALYLCASMDEGETQYFGPGTRLLVL.

This clone was seen once. The chain uses TRBV7-3 and TRBJ2-1, with 8 bases lining up with TRBD2. Germline values: CDR1 SGHTA, CDR2 FQGTGA. CDR3 size: 15 residues. The V gene end was trimmed by 1 base and the J gene end by 8 bases; junction bases not matched to a gene: 7. In DNA, the CDR3 is TGTGCCAGCAGCTTAAGGCCAGCGGGAGCGGATGAGCAGTTCTTC. Translating it yields CASSLRPAGADEQFF.

The chain employs TRBV5-4 and TRBJ1-4, with D unresolved. Trimming shortened V by 3 bases and J by 4 bases, and 13 bases separated the two germline ends. Looked up from germline, CDR1 is SGHNT and CDR2 is YYREEE (reference sequence). The CDR3 loop spans 15 amino acids. The CDR3 is CASSSRTGDNEKLFF. The CDR3 region has the DNA TGTGCCAGCAGCTCCAGGACGGGCGATAATGAAAAACTGTTTTTT.

V usage is TRBV30 and J usage is TRBJ2-7, with 10 bases fitting TRBD1. Germline lookup yields CDR1 GTSNPN and CDR2 SVGIG (reference sequence). This CDR3 region has 15 residues. The J segment lost 6 bases and the V segment lost 0 bases, leaving 8 bases of the junction unmatched. CDR3 nucleotide sequence: TGTGCCTGGAGTGTACTCGGGACAGGGGTGGGCGAGCAGTACTTC. It yields the protein CAWSVLGTGVGEQYF.

The gene calls are TRBV6-1 and TRBJ1-1; D perhaps matches TRBD1 (6 bases). The CDR3 extends over 16 amino acids. With 6 bases removed from V and 1 base from J, the gap between germline ends came to 18 bases. Germline V CDR1 and CDR2: MNHNS, SASEGT. The CDR3 spells CASSEPVGTQNTEAFF. DNA of the CDR3: TGTGCCAGCAGCGAACCTGTGGGGACACAGAACACTGAAGCTTTCTTT.

The rearrangement uses TRBV6-5 and TRBJ1-2; TRBD1 agrees at 7 bases. Germline V gene sequence: CDR1 MNHEY, CDR2 SVGAGI. The CDR3 loop spans 14 amino acids. V was pared by 6 bases and J by 4 bases, with 8 bases of the junction left unmatched. The CDR3 DNA reads TGTGCCAGCAGCCCTTACCGGACAGGCTATGGCTACACCTTC. This codes for CASSPYRTGYGYTF.

This clone was detected only a few times. This chain uses TRBV19 with TRBJ2-3; TRBD2 matches at 11 bases. Germline V gene sequence: CDR1 LNHDA, CDR2 SQIVND (reference sequence). Trimming took 5 bases from V and 4 from J; bases not matched to a gene: 5. The CDR3 contains 15 residues. The CDR3 sequence: CASSPTSGIPDTQYF. For the CDR3, the DNA is TGTGCCAGTAGTCCGACTAGCGGGATACCAGATACGCAGTATTTT.

The chain has TRBV9 and TRBJ2-7; TRBD2 matches at 7 bases. CDR1 and CDR2 (germline): SGDLS, YYNGEE. The CDR3 contains 16 residues. J gave up 4 bases and V 0 bases, and 10 bases lay outside the gene matches. DNA of the CDR3: TGTGCCAGCAGCGTAGATTCAGCGGGACGGACGTACGAGCAGTACTTC. It encodes CASSVDSAGRTYEQYF.

CDR3 amino acids: CASSIGGRQETQYF. The CDR3 DNA reads as TGTGCCAGCAGTATTGGGGGTCGCCAAGAGACCCAGTACTTC. This chain connects TRBV13 to TRBJ2-5; D is tentatively TRBD1 or TRBD2 (5 bases each). This CDR3 contains 14 residues. V was cut by 6 bases and J by 1 base, with 12 bases left in between. Germline loops: CDR1 PRHDT, CDR2 FYEKMQ (reference sequence).

The chain couples TRBV14 to TRBJ1-1; D is undetermined. This CDR3 comprises 13 residues. CDR1 is SGHDN and CDR2 is FVKESK in the germline V gene. V was cut by 1 base and J by 7 bases, with 10 bases left in between. The CDR3 coding sequence is TGTGCCAGCAGCCAAGTAAAACCGGTTGAAGCTTTCTTT. The encoded protein is CASSQVKPVEAFF.

This clone was seen a handful of times. The chain links TRBV4-2 to TRBJ1-2; a possible D gene is TRBD1 (6 bases). Germline V CDR1 and CDR2: LGHNA, YNFKEQ. V was cut by 0 bases and J by 5 bases, with 28 bases left in between. The CDR3 runs 20 residues. DNA for the CDR3: TGTGCCAGCAGCCAAGATTCCCGGTCGTGGAGGGGGGGAAGAGGGTATGGCTACACCTTC. Residues: CASSQDSRSWRGGRGYGYTF.

The chain links TRBV27 to TRBJ1-5, with 8 bases identical to TRBD1. CDR3 size: 13 residues. The germline V gene encodes CDR1 MNHEY and CDR2 SMNVEV (reference sequence). After removal of 6 bases from V and 5 bases from J, the junction contained 3 bases not matched to a gene. The CDR3 sequence: CASSRGRDQPQHF. CDR3 sequence (DNA): TGTGCCAGCAGCAGGGGGCGCGATCAGCCCCAGCATTTT.

The V and J genes are TRBV6-6 and TRBJ1-4; D remains unclear. Germline lookup yields CDR1 MNHNY and CDR2 SVGAGI (reference sequence). The germline V and J ends were trimmed by 9 bases and 7 bases, with 9 bases remaining between them. This CDR3 has 11 residues. The CDR3 nucleotides are TGTGCCAGTGGCAGCGGTGAAAAACTGTTTTTT. Residues: CASGSGEKLFF.

This clone has just one count. Other DNA sequences in this specimen translate into the identical CDR3. The chain joins TRBV5-1 to TRBJ2-3; D remains ambiguous. V was clipped by 0 bases and J by 5 bases, with 10 bases between them. The germline CDR1 and CDR2 sequences are SGHRS and YFSETQ. The CDR3 sequence is 14 residues long. For the CDR3, the DNA is TGCGCCAGCAGCTTGGGGGGATCCAGAGATACGCAGTATTTT. Its translation is CASSLGGSRDTQYF.

The chain is built from TRBV18 and TRBJ1-1; D is uncertain. Germline V gene data show CDR1 as KGHSH and CDR2 as LQKENI. The CDR3 consists of 14 residues. Trimming pared 4 bases from V and 3 bases from J, leaving 12 bases between. The CDR3 sequence is CASSREPRDTEAFF. The DNA for the CDR3 is TGTGCCAGCTCACGCGAGCCGCGAGACACTGAAGCTTTCTTT.

The V call is TRBV4-3, the J call TRBJ2-3; no clear D. CDR1 and CDR2 (germline): LGHNA, YSLEER. CDR3 size: 13 residues. V was shortened by 3 bases and J by 6 bases, with 10 bases between the two germline ends. Here the CDR3 DNA reads TGCGCCAGCAGCCAGGACCGGCAGGATACGCAGTATTTT. Its protein is CASSQDRQDTQYF.

V is TRBV4-1 and J is TRBJ2-7; 7 bases fit TRBD2. In germline, CDR1 is MGHRA, CDR2 YSYEKL. The CDR3 totals 16 residues. With 1 base clipped from V and 4 bases from J, the junction kept 10 bases outside the gene matches. CDR3 sequence reads: CASSQGVRTSVYEQYF. In DNA form, the CDR3 reads TGCGCCAGCAGCCAAGGAGTAAGGACTAGTGTGTACGAGCAGTACTTC.

The rearrangement joins TRBV6-1 to TRBJ1-1; no firm D call. CDR1 is MNHNS, CDR2 SASEGT, per germline. V was shortened by 11 bases and J by 4 bases, with 17 bases between the two germline ends. The CDR3 runs 13 residues. The CDR3 DNA sequence: TGTGCCGGAAAAGCAAACAGTGGCACTGAAGCTTTCTTT. Translating gives CAGKANSGTEAFF.

The V and J genes are TRBV9 and TRBJ1-1; tentative D call: TRBD1 (6 bases). V dropped 0 bases and J dropped 3 bases, with 15 bases sitting between them. The CDR3 runs 16 residues. Germline V gene lookup returns CDR1 SGDLS and CDR2 YYNGEE. The CDR3 coding sequence is TGTGCCAGCAGCGTAGACCCCGCAGGGGAAGACACTGAAGCTTTCTTT. This codes for CASSVDPAGEDTEAFF.